What follows are 17 T cell receptor beta chains derived from one specimen sequenced in a study of cytomegalovirus exposure and HLA in healthy donors. PCR employed 60 Vbeta and 13 Jbeta primers. Generated by immunoSEQ multiplex PCR, the TCRdb table keeps only in-frame clones and is missing some. The top ten hold about 6.4% of the sample, which has around 140,000 clones, 60% to 85% seen once. The sample consisted of PBMCs. The source is a man aged 30 to 39 in good health and CMV-seronegative.

J is TRBJ1-2 and V is TRBV19, with D uncertain. Trimming left V 2 bases short and J 6 bases short, with 10 bases between. This CDR3 spans 13 amino acids. Looked up from germline, CDR1 is LNHDA and CDR2 is SQIVND (reference sequence). In nucleotides, the CDR3 is TGTGCCAGTAGTATAAAAAAAACGGATGGCTACACCTTC. Its translation is CASSIKKTDGYTF.

V usage is TRBV6-4 and J usage is TRBJ2-1; maybe TRBD2 (6 bases). The CDR3 loop spans 15 amino acids. From germline, CDR1 is MRHNA and CDR2 SNTAGT. The V end lost 6 bases, the J end lost 2 bases, and 14 bases lay between the germline ends. As DNA, the CDR3 is TGTGCCAGCAGCGGGGGAGCAGAACCCTACAATGAGCAGTTCTTC. It translates to CASSGGAEPYNEQFF.

This chain joins TRBV27 and TRBJ2-7; 10 bases are a match to TRBD2. V lost 1 base, J lost 6 bases, and 6 bases stayed unmatched. This CDR3 spans 15 amino acids. CDR1 MNHEY and CDR2 SMNVEV come from the germline V gene (reference sequence). CDR3 in DNA: TGTGCCAGCAGTTTATTAAGCGGGAGGGCCGGCGAGCAGTACTTC. Translated, it gives CASSLLSGRAGEQYF.

V is TRBV28 and J is TRBJ2-3; TRBD2 aligns across 10 bases. Germline CDR1 and CDR2: MDHEN and SYDVKM. Trimming at V came to 11 bases and at J to 5 bases, leaving 7 bases not matched to a gene. The CDR3 sequence is 13 residues long. As DNA, the CDR3 is TGTGCCGGAGGGCTAGCGGGAGAAGATACGCAGTATTTT. This translates into CAGGLAGEDTQYF.

The chain combines TRBV18 with TRBJ2-1; the match to TRBD2 covers 13 bases. CDR1 KGHSH and CDR2 LQKENI come from the germline V gene. Germline trimming cut 5 bases from V and 5 bases from J; bases unmatched to any gene: 3. The CDR3 runs to 15 residues. Written as DNA, the CDR3 is TGTGCCAGCTCAACGGGACTAGCGGGGAACAATGAGCAGTTCTTC. This translates into CASSTGLAGNNEQFF. The variable domain in full, with the rest retrieved from reference TRBV18 and TRBJ2-1, is NAGVMQNPRHLVRRRGQEARLRCSPMKGHSHVYWYRQLPEEGLKFMVYLQKENIIDESGMPKERFSAEFPKEGPSILRIQQVVRGDSAAYFCASSTGLAGNNEQFFGPGTRLTVL.

The V call is TRBV14, the J call TRBJ1-1; D is possibly TRBD1 (6 bases). This CDR3 region has 15 residues. V was clipped by 0 bases and J by 0 bases, with 8 bases between them. Germline-derived CDR1 and CDR2 are SGHDN and FVKESK. The chain's CDR3 is CASSQDDRMNTEAFF. The CDR3 nucleotides read TGTGCCAGCAGCCAAGACGACAGGATGAACACTGAAGCTTTCTTT.

CDR3 protein: CASSQDQGVYEQFF. The CDR3 DNA follows: TGTGCCAGCAGCCAAGACCAGGGGGTCTATGAGCAGTTCTTC. J is TRBJ2-1 and V is TRBV9, with TRBD1 identical over 7 bases. Trimming cost V 4 bases and J 8 bases; bases outside gene matches: 9. Germline loops: CDR1 SGDLS, CDR2 YYNGEE. The CDR3 has 14 residues.

The CDR3 DNA reads as TGTGCCAGCAGCTTAAGGGCCCCCGGGACTAGATACAATGAGCAGTTCTTC. This sequence encodes CASSLRAPGTRYNEQFF. The chain has TRBV7-9 and TRBJ2-1; TRBD2 matches 8 bases. Germline V gene sequence: CDR1 SEHNR, CDR2 FQNEAQ (reference sequence). V shed 2 bases and J 4 bases; nucleotides not matched to a gene: 10. The CDR3 totals 17 residues. Full variable domain (missing parts from reference TRBV7-9 and TRBJ2-1): DTGVSQNPRHKITKRGQNVTFRCDPISEHNRLYWYRQTLGQGPEFLTYFQNEAQLEKSRLLSDRFSAERPKGSFSTLEIQRTEQGDSAMYLCASSLRAPGTRYNEQFFGPGTRLTVL.

This clone was found once. The V gene is TRBV7-8, the J gene TRBJ2-5; tentatively, D is TRBD2 (6 bases). Germline CDR1 and CDR2: SGHVS and FQNEAQ. V gave up 1 base and J gave up 4 bases, with 13 bases separating them. CDR3 length: 15 amino acids. The DNA for the CDR3 is TGTGCCAGCAGCTTAGGTGTGCAGGGAGGAGAGACCCAGTACTTC. Translated, it gives CASSLGVQGGETQYF.

The gene calls are TRBV19 and TRBJ2-3; possibly TRBD1 for D (5 bases). Germline loops: CDR1 LNHDA, CDR2 SQIVND (reference sequence). Deletions cut 2 bases from V and 0 bases from J, with 9 bases between. CDR3 length: 15 residues. CDR3 in DNA: TGTGCCAGTAGTATATCCAGGGTTAGCACAGATACGCAGTATTTT. It codes for CASSISRVSTDTQYF.

J is TRBJ1-2 and V is TRBV6-1; TRBD1 is a possible D gene (6 bases). The CDR3 runs to 12 residues. The ends were cut back, 9 bases at V and 4 bases at J, with 12 bases in the middle. Germline V gene data show CDR1 as MNHNS and CDR2 as SASEGT. The CDR3 nucleotides are TGTGCCAGTAAAACAGGGACCTATGGCTACACCTTC. Encoded protein: CASKTGTYGYTF.

There are a few counts of this clone. Germline is not matched at one junction end, which may reflect a read error. The V call is TRBV28, the J call TRBJ2-3, with 10 bases that match TRBD1. CDR3 length equals 18 residues. Germline V gene lookup returns CDR1 MDHEN and CDR2 SYDVKM. CDR3 protein: CASRLGTGELTSTDTQYF. For the CDR3, the DNA is TGTGCCAGCCGTTTGGGGACAGGGGAACTGACTAGCACAGATACGCAGTATTTT.

Comments on this clone: This specimen includes other DNA sequences encoding the same CDR3. The J gene is TRBJ1-1, the V gene TRBV2; the match to TRBD1 covers 7 bases. Germline CDR1 is SNHLY and CDR2 is FYNNEI. V lost 7 bases to trimming and J lost 5 bases; unmatched junction nucleotides: 4. CDR3 length: 12 amino acids. The CDR3 coding sequence is TGTGCCAGCACCAAGACAGGGACTGAAGCTTTCTTT. As protein: CASTKTGTEAFF.

Written as DNA, the CDR3 is TGCGCCAGCAGCCAGCTTCGACAGGGGGCGGGCTATGGCTACACCTTC. Protein product: CASSQLRQGAGYGYTF. The chain combines TRBV4-1 with TRBJ1-2; 10 bases align to TRBD1. V lost 3 bases and J lost 4; bases outside the gene matches: 8. CDR1 and CDR2 from the germline V gene are MGHRA and YSYEKL. This CDR3 spans 16 amino acids.

This clone was found a few times. The chain has TRBV28 and TRBJ2-7; 9 bases agree with TRBD1. From germline, CDR1 is MDHEN and CDR2 SYDVKM. The CDR3 totals 15 residues. Trimming removed 6 bases from V and 7 bases from J; junction bases left unmatched: 13. In DNA, the CDR3 is TGTGCCAGCAGCCCGACGGGACAGGGCACTCGGGAGCAGTACTTC. This encodes CASSPTGQGTREQYF.

This chain connects TRBV28 to TRBJ2-7; 7 bases match TRBD2. The CDR3 spans 14 residues. From germline, CDR1 is MDHEN and CDR2 SYDVKM. The V and J ends lost 7 bases and 0 bases, in that order; junction bases with no gene match: 6. In DNA form, the CDR3 reads TGTGCCAGCACCCTCTGGGGGGGCTCCTACGAGCAGTACTTC. It codes for CASTLWGGSYEQYF.

The V and J genes are TRBV18 and TRBJ2-3; the match to TRBD2 covers 7 bases. Germline assignment: CDR1 KGHSH and CDR2 LQKENI. Trimming took 3 bases from V and 4 from J; bases not matched to a gene: 4. The CDR3 totals 14 residues. In DNA, the CDR3 is TGTGCCAGCTCACCCGGGGGGTTTCCAGATACGCAGTATTTT. Translated, it gives CASSPGGFPDTQYF. Supplemented by reference TRBV18 and TRBJ2-3, the full variable domain reads NAGVMQNPRHLVRRRGQEARLRCSPMKGHSHVYWYRQLPEEGLKFMVYLQKENIIDESGMPKERFSAEFPKEGPSILRIQQVVRGDSAAYFCASSPGGFPDTQYFGPGTRLTVL.